These 7 T cell receptor beta chains were sequenced from one sample in a study of patients and donors after allogeneic stem cell transplantation. TCRdb re-analysed the RT-PCR reads in MiXCR, keeping a single row per CDR3 protein. The sample gives some 880,000 distinct CDR3 sequences, approximately 19% of which show up once; roughly 6% is in the top ten. The sample comprised blood, either unsorted or a sorted T cell fraction (not recorded which). Source of these receptors: a human donor who was either an allogeneic HSCT recipient or a stem cell or donor lymphocyte infusion donor (not recorded which). It is not recorded whose cells these are; they may come from a transplant donor.

The rearrangement uses TRBV20-1 and TRBJ1-1, with TRBD1 matching over 7 bases. With 6 bases clipped from V and 4 bases from J, the junction kept 8 bases outside the gene matches. This CDR3 region has 13 residues. Germline CDR1 and CDR2: DFQATT and SNEGSKA (reference sequence). CDR3 amino acids: CSARDRVSTEAFF. In DNA form, the CDR3 reads TGCAGTGCGCGAGACAGGGTAAGCACTGAAGCTTTCTTT.

This clonotype has more than one count but fewer than ten. This chain links TRBV9 with TRBJ2-1, with TRBD1 identical over 7 bases. The germline V gene encodes CDR1 SGDLS and CDR2 YYNGEE. Germline trimming cut 0 bases from V and 2 bases from J; bases unmatched to any gene: 5. The CDR3 sequence is 16 residues long. The CDR3, as DNA: TGTGCCAGCAGCGTAGGGGACAGAGATCCCTACAATGAGCAGTTCTTC. Protein sequence: CASSVGDRDPYNEQFF.

V usage is TRBV3-1 and J usage is TRBJ2-7, with D unclear. In germline, CDR1 is LGHDT, CDR2 YNNKEL (reference sequence). V lost 3 bases, J lost 0 bases, and 12 bases lay in between. The CDR3 is 15 amino acids. The CDR3 region has the DNA TGTGCCAGCAGCCAGTATATGGAGAGCTCCTACGAGCAGTACTTC. This codes for CASSQYMESSYEQYF.

This clonotype was recorded a few times. The chain is built from TRBV10-2 and TRBJ2-2; D gene uncertain. V lost 6 bases to trimming and J lost 1 base, with 9 bases between them. Germline CDR1 WSHSY, CDR2 SAAADI. This CDR3 is 14 amino acids long. This CDR3 is CASRVIGNTGELFF. CDR3 sequence (DNA): TGCGCCAGCAGGGTAATAGGGAACACCGGGGAGCTGTTTTTT.

The rearrangement joins TRBV30 to TRBJ2-1, with D unclear. The CDR3 is 14 amino acids. Trimming cost V 5 bases and J 3 bases, with 14 bases left between them. CDR1 is GTSNPN and CDR2 is SVGIG in the germline V gene (reference sequence). The DNA of the CDR3 is TGTGCCTGGCACCCAGGTGACCACTACAATGAGCAGTTCTTC. This sequence encodes CAWHPGDHYNEQFF.

The table lists this clonotype with a few counts. J is TRBJ2-1 and V is TRBV12-3 or TRBV12-4, with D perhaps TRBD1 (6 bases). Trimming removed 2 bases at V and 6 bases at J, with 11 bases between. This CDR3 spans 14 amino acids. CDR3 region: CASSLSTGFNEQFF. CDR3 coding DNA: TGTGCCAGCAGTTTATCGACAGGTTTCAATGAGCAGTTCTTC.

This clonotype appeared a few times. V and J are TRBV29-1 and TRBJ1-1; D is unclear. The CDR3 spans 16 residues. Per germline, CDR1 SQVTM and CDR2 ANQGSEA. Trimming took 0 bases from V and 0 from J, leaving 14 bases between them. The CDR3 region is CSVEDEMRSLNTEAFF. The CDR3 nucleotides are TGCAGCGTTGAAGATGAAATGCGATCATTGAACACTGAAGCTTTCTTT.